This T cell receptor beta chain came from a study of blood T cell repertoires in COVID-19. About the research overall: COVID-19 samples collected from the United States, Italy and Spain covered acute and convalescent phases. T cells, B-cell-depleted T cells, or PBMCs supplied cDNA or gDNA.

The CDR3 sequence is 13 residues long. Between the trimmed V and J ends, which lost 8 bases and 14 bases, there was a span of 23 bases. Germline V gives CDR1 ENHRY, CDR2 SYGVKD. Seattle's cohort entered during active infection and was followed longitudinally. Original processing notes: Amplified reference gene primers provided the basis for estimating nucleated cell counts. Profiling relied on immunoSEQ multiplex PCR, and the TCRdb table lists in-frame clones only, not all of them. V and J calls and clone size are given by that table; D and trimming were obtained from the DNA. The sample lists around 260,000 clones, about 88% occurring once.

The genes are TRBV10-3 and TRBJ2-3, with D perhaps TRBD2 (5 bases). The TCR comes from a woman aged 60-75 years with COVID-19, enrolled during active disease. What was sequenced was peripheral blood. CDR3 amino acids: CAIAELREGGLYF. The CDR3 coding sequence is TGTGCCATCGCCGAACTCCGCGAGGGCGGACTGTATTTT.